What follows are 30 T cell receptor beta chains derived from one specimen sequenced in a study of T-cell memory formation after mild COVID-19. TCRdb independently ran MiXCR on the 5' RACE reads; one entry per CDR3 protein. The profile shows over 400,000 distinct CDR3 sequences, less than 25% of them singletons. Sequencing was done on a sample of PBMCs or a T cell subset sorted from them (not recorded which). These receptors were obtained from an adult woman who had mild COVID-19 (a few samples of this study predate the infection). Cell type and time point are not known.

The chain employs TRBV12-3 or TRBV12-4 and TRBJ1-3; tentative D call: TRBD1 (5 bases). The CDR3 is made up of 12 amino acids. The ends were cut back, 11 bases at V and 0 bases at J, with 8 bases in the middle. This chain's CDR3 is CAGGGSGNTIYF. CDR3 bases: TGTGCCGGGGGGGGCTCTGGAAACACCATATATTTT.

This clonotype showed up just a few times. The chain combines TRBV7-3 with TRBJ2-7; D not certain. Trimming stripped 5 bases from V and 0 bases from J, with 8 bases between. This CDR3 comprises 13 residues. Germline loops: CDR1 SGHTA, CDR2 FQGTGA. The chain's CDR3 is CASSRFASYEQYF. CDR3 DNA: TGTGCCAGCAGCCGCTTTGCCTCCTACGAGCAGTACTTC.

The V and J genes are TRBV7-9 and TRBJ2-3; D assignment may be TRBD1 or TRBD2 (5 bases each). CDR1 SEHNR and CDR2 FQNEAQ come from the germline V gene (reference sequence). The CDR3 length is 18 residues. V lost 5 bases and J lost 1, with 22 bases in between. CDR3 loop: CASSPTGTHGVGTDTQYF. The CDR3 coding sequence is TGTGCCAGCAGCCCAACCGGGACCCACGGAGTTGGCACAGATACGCAGTATTTT.

On this clonotype itself: It may be a read error: a sequence one base away is much more abundant. This chain connects TRBV10-3 to TRBJ1-1; 7 bases align to TRBD1. The CDR3 is 13 amino acids. Germline-derived CDR1 and CDR2 are ENHRY and SYGVKD. The CDR3 reads CSISVRGGTEAFF. DNA of the CDR3: TGTTCCATCAGTGTCAGGGGGGGCACTGAAGCTTTCTTT.

A few counts support this clonotype. The chain uses TRBV27 and TRBJ2-7; D is unresolved. Germline values: CDR1 MNHEY, CDR2 SMNVEV (reference sequence). The CDR3 runs 14 residues. V shed 3 bases and J shed 2 bases, with 11 bases lying between them. This chain's CDR3 is CASSFRDGPYEQYF. CDR3 coding DNA: TGTGCCAGCAGTTTTAGAGACGGACCCTACGAGCAGTACTTC.

This chain uses TRBV4-1 with TRBJ1-2; 11 nucleotides match TRBD1. With V trimmed by 4 bases and J by 5 bases, 6 bases remained unmatched. The CDR3 totals 15 residues. CDR1 and CDR2 (germline): MGHRA, YSYEKL. CDR3 amino acids: CASSPPDRGLYGYTF. The CDR3 DNA sequence: TGCGCCAGCAGCCCTCCGGACAGGGGGCTGTATGGCTACACCTTC.

This clonotype was counted ten times or more. This chain joins TRBV7-9 and TRBJ2-7; D is possibly TRBD2 (6 bases). The CDR3 is made up of 12 amino acids. The germline V gene encodes CDR1 SEHNR and CDR2 FQNEAQ (reference sequence). V shed 4 bases and J shed 3 bases, with 7 bases lying between them. CDR3 in amino acids: CASSSGDYEQYF. The CDR3 bases are TGTGCCAGCAGCTCGGGGGACTACGAGCAGTACTTC.

This clonotype was detected a few times. The CDR3 sequence: CASSLGSGITDTQYF. As DNA, the CDR3 is TGTGCCAGCAGCTTAGGTTCCGGGATCACAGATACGCAGTATTTT. J is TRBJ2-3 and V is TRBV7-6; perhaps TRBD2 as D (5 bases). The V and J ends lost 1 base and 2 bases respectively, with 10 bases between them. Germline assignment: CDR1 SGHVS and CDR2 FNYEAQ. This CDR3 is 15 amino acids long.

A few counts support this clonotype. V gene TRBV7-9 combines with J gene TRBJ1-1; weak D call: TRBD1 (6 bases). Germline V gene lookup returns CDR1 SEHNR and CDR2 FQNEAQ (reference sequence). The ends were cut back, 0 bases at V and 0 bases at J, with 11 bases in the middle. This CDR3 is built from 16 residues. The CDR3 bases are TGTGCCAGCAGCTTAGCGGACGGGGGCCTGAACACTGAAGCTTTCTTT. Its translation is CASSLADGGLNTEAFF. Full variable domain (remainder filled in from reference TRBV7-9 and TRBJ1-1): DTGVSQNPRHKITKRGQNVTFRCDPISEHNRLYWYRQTLGQGPEFLTYFQNEAQLEKSRLLSDRFSAERPKGSFSTLEIQRTEQGDSAMYLCASSLADGGLNTEAFFGQGTRLTVV.

This clonotype was observed at least ten times. The chain is built from TRBV24-1 and TRBJ2-2, with TRBD1 identical over 11 bases. V lost 4 bases to trimming and J lost 1 base; unmatched junction nucleotides: 4. The germline V gene encodes CDR1 KGHDR and CDR2 SFDVKD. CDR3 length: 17 residues. The DNA of the CDR3 is TGTGCCACCAGTGAGAGGACAGGGGGCCTGAACACCGGGGAGCTGTTTTTT. Its translation: CATSERTGGLNTGELFF.

The rearrangement joins TRBV15 to TRBJ2-7, with a weak D call TRBD1 (6 bases). Trimming pared 0 bases from V and 2 bases from J, leaving 14 bases between. CDR3 length: 16 amino acids. The germline CDR1 and CDR2 sequences are LNHNV and YYDKDF (reference sequence). CDR3 in DNA: TGTGCCACCAGCAGAGAGGGGGACACTCCGACCTACGAGCAGTACTTC. Translating it yields CATSREGDTPTYEQYF.

The chain uses TRBV6-4 and TRBJ2-4; 9 bases map to TRBD1. The V gene end was trimmed by 5 bases and the J gene end by 9 bases; junction bases not matched to a gene: 11. Germline CDR1 is MRHNA and CDR2 is SNTAGT. The CDR3 has 15 amino acids. The CDR3 DNA is TGTGCCAGCAGTCCCACCCGGGACAGGGCCGGCATTCAGTACTTC. Its translation: CASSPTRDRAGIQYF.

V is TRBV12-3 or TRBV12-4 and J is TRBJ2-7; unclear D gene. CDR3 length equals 13 residues. V was clipped by 3 bases and J by 7 bases, with 13 bases between them. The chain's CDR3 is CASSLGGGIEQYF. The CDR3 nucleotides read TGTGCCAGCAGTTTGGGCGGTGGGATAGAGCAGTACTTC.

CDR3 sequence: CASSLYVGGSYEQYF. The CDR3 bases are TGTGCCAGCAGCTTGTATGTGGGGGGGTCCTACGAGCAGTACTTC. V usage is TRBV7-9 and J usage is TRBJ2-7; 7 nucleotides line up with TRBD2. J gave up 1 base and V 3 bases, and 6 bases lay outside the gene matches. This CDR3 comprises 15 residues. Germline CDR1 is SEHNR and CDR2 is FQNEAQ (reference sequence).

This clonotype showed up just a few times. The V and J genes are TRBV6-5 and TRBJ2-1; the D gene is possibly TRBD1 (6 bases). The germline gives CDR1 MNHEY, CDR2 SVGAGI. The CDR3 runs to 15 residues. V lost 2 bases, J lost 8 bases, and 16 bases lay in between. The CDR3 nucleotides read TGTGCCAGCAGTTACCCCGGACAGCCCTTGGATGAGCAGTTCTTC. This gives the protein CASSYPGQPLDEQFF.

This clonotype was seen more than once but under ten times. The chain links TRBV7-6 to TRBJ2-2; D could derive from TRBD1 or TRBD2 (5 bases each). V was clipped by 7 bases and J by 0 bases, with 12 bases between them. The germline V gene encodes CDR1 SGHVS and CDR2 FNYEAQ. The CDR3 covers 15 residues. Here the CDR3 reads CASTVGTANTGELFF. CDR3 nucleotides: TGTGCCAGCACCGTCGGGACGGCGAACACCGGGGAGCTGTTTTTT. The full variable domain, completed using reference TRBV7-6 and TRBJ2-2, is GAGVSQSPRYKVTKRGQDVALRCDPISGHVSLYWYRQALGQGPEFLTYFNYEAQQDKSGLPNDRFSAERPEGSISTLTIQRTEQRDSAMYRCASTVGTANTGELFFGEGSRLTVL.

The rearrangement joins TRBV6-5 to TRBJ2-7, with unresolved D. Germline assignment: CDR1 MNHEY and CDR2 SVGAGI. The CDR3 consists of 14 residues. Trimming removed 6 bases from V and 2 bases from J, with 14 bases in between. The CDR3 nucleotides are TGTGCCAGCAGGCGCACGACGCAAGCCTACGAGCAGTACTTC. Protein product: CASRRTTQAYEQYF.

The CDR3 coding sequence is TGCAGTGCTAGAAGCGGGGACCACTACAATGAGCAGTTCTTC. This translates into CSARSGDHYNEQFF. The chain uses TRBV20-1 and TRBJ2-1; the match to TRBD2 covers 7 bases. Germline-derived CDR1 and CDR2 are DFQATT and SNEGSKA (reference sequence). The CDR3 covers 14 residues. The V segment lost 2 bases and the J segment 3 bases; nucleotides outside the gene matches: 4.

This clonotype was found a few times. The chain carries TRBV4-2 and TRBJ2-7; a weak D match, TRBD2 (7 bases). The V and J ends lost 4 bases and 0 bases respectively, with 16 bases between them. The CDR3 is 16 amino acids. Germline V gene sequence: CDR1 LGHNA, CDR2 YNFKEQ. Here the CDR3 reads CASSPQGRGSSYEQYF. CDR3 DNA sequence: TGTGCCAGCAGCCCCCAGGGGCGGGGGAGCTCCTACGAGCAGTACTTC.

This clonotype was observed a few times. The J gene is TRBJ2-5, the V gene TRBV24-1; D gene unclear. Germline CDR1 and CDR2: KGHDR and SFDVKD. V gave up 6 bases and J gave up 2 bases, with 3 bases separating them. The CDR3 has 11 residues. The CDR3 loop reads CATSQQETQYF. CDR3 nucleotide sequence: TGTGCCACCAGTCAGCAAGAGACCCAGTACTTC.

This clonotype was counted a few times. The J gene is TRBJ1-2, the V gene TRBV4-1; 10 bases map to TRBD1. The CDR3 sequence is 14 residues long. After removal of 3 bases from V and 8 bases from J, the junction contained 6 bases not matched to a gene. CDR1 is MGHRA and CDR2 is YSYEKL in the germline V gene. The DNA of the CDR3 is TGCGCCAGCAGCCACCCGGGACAGGGGAGGGGCTACACCTTC. Amino acid sequence: CASSHPGQGRGYTF.

This clonotype has just a few counts. The chain couples TRBV5-1 to TRBJ2-1; maybe TRBD1 (5 bases). The germline V gene has CDR1 SGHRS and CDR2 YFSETQ. The CDR3 has 14 residues. The ends were cut back, 6 bases at V and 0 bases at J, with 10 bases in the middle. For the CDR3, the DNA is TGCGCCAGCACCAGACAGAGCTCCTACAATGAGCAGTTCTTC. Translated: CASTRQSSYNEQFF.

V usage is TRBV5-1 and J usage is TRBJ2-3; TRBD1 matches at 10 bases. V shed 0 bases and J 2 bases; nucleotides not matched to a gene: 3. Germline CDR1 is SGHRS and CDR2 is YFSETQ. This CDR3 spans 16 amino acids. CDR3 nucleotide sequence: TGCGCCAGCAGCTTGGCCGGGACAGGGGACACAGATACGCAGTATTTT. This sequence encodes CASSLAGTGDTDTQYF. The full variable domain, rest sourced from reference TRBV5-1 and TRBJ2-3, is KAGVTQTPRYLIKTRGQQVTLSCSPISGHRSVSWYQQTPGQGLQFLFEYFSETQRNKGNFPGRFSGRQFSNSRSEMNVSTLELGDSALYLCASSLAGTGDTDTQYFGPGTRLTVL.

This clonotype was seen a few times. This rearrangement joins TRBV7-2 to TRBJ2-3, with D possibly being TRBD1 (6 bases). The CDR3 length is 14 residues. The germline V gene encodes CDR1 SGHTA and CDR2 FQGNSA. V was clipped by 1 base and J by 5 bases, with 10 bases between them. CDR3 protein: CASSLVNREDTQYF. DNA of the CDR3: TGTGCCAGCAGCTTAGTCAACAGGGAAGATACGCAGTATTTT.

This chain uses TRBV20-1 with TRBJ2-7; 8 bases are shared with TRBD2. The CDR3 runs 13 residues. V gave up 5 bases and J gave up 3 bases; unmatched junction bases: 6. Germline assignment: CDR1 DFQATT and CDR2 SNEGSKA (reference sequence). This CDR3 is CSAPTSESYEQYF. The DNA for the CDR3 is TGCAGTGCTCCGACTAGCGAGAGCTACGAGCAGTACTTC.

This clonotype was found a few times. The V and J genes are TRBV7-8 and TRBJ2-2; possible D gene TRBD1, 6 bases. This CDR3 region has 15 residues. Trimming left V 7 bases short and J 4 bases short, with 16 bases between. Germline V gene data show CDR1 as SGHVS and CDR2 as FQNEAQ. The CDR3 sequence: CASILRGQVTGELFF. As DNA, the CDR3 is TGTGCCAGCATCCTCCGGGGACAAGTCACCGGGGAGCTGTTTTTT.

This CDR3 reads CASSFITPYEQYF. The CDR3 DNA reads TGTGCCAGCAGTTTTATCACCCCCTACGAGCAGTACTTC. This rearrangement joins TRBV27 to TRBJ2-7; D remains unclear. The CDR3 length is 13 residues. Germline CDR1 and CDR2: MNHEY and SMNVEV (reference sequence). V shed 3 bases and J shed 2 bases, with 8 bases lying between them.

The V and J genes are TRBV15 and TRBJ1-5; 8 bases match TRBD1. The CDR3 sequence is 15 residues long. Trimming took 7 bases from V and 1 from J; bases not matched to a gene: 6. Germline CDR1 LNHNV, CDR2 YYDKDF (reference sequence). CDR3 region: CATKTGDLSNQPQHF. The DNA for the CDR3 is TGTGCCACCAAGACAGGGGACTTAAGCAATCAGCCCCAGCATTTT.

This clonotype was seen a few times. The chain has TRBV7-9 and TRBJ2-1; the D gene is possibly TRBD2 (6 bases). This CDR3 has 14 residues. Germline CDR1 reads SEHNR; CDR2 reads FQNEAQ (reference sequence). V was cut by 1 base and J by 2 bases, with 6 bases left in between. Here the CDR3 DNA reads TGTGCCAGCAGCTTAGGGGAGGCCTACAATGAGCAGTTCTTC. This codes for CASSLGEAYNEQFF. Full variable domain (missing parts from reference TRBV7-9 and TRBJ2-1): DTGVSQNPRHKITKRGQNVTFRCDPISEHNRLYWYRQTLGQGPEFLTYFQNEAQLEKSRLLSDRFSAERPKGSFSTLEIQRTEQGDSAMYLCASSLGEAYNEQFFGPGTRLTVL.

This chain links TRBV7-8 with TRBJ1-1; no clear D gene. Trimming shortened V by 5 bases and J by 10 bases, and 20 bases separated the two germline ends. The CDR3 loop spans 14 amino acids. CDR1 is SGHVS, CDR2 FQNEAQ, per germline. The CDR3 DNA reads TGTGCCAGCAGCGAGGACGTGAGGCCTTTGGGAGCTTTCTTT. Translated: CASSEDVRPLGAFF.